This T cell receptor (beta chain) is drawn from a study of cytomegalovirus exposure and HLA in healthy donors. Study as a whole: Per a later analysis, the 666 first-cohort and 120 validation repertoires shared one platform. The study's findings and limits: With high specificity and sensitivity, the classifier reportedly diagnosed cytomegalovirus status. Most TCR sequences showed up rarely, but some public TCRs showed up in many donors.

The V and J ends lost 4 bases and 0 bases respectively, with 22 bases between them. The CDR3 runs to 19 residues. Germline values: CDR1 LGHNA, CDR2 YNFKEQ. Separation from the roughly 600-subject first cohort characterized the approximately 120-subject validation cohort, to which the donors belonged. The protocol was immunoSEQ multiplex PCR, while the TCRdb copy is restricted to in-frame clones and leaves out a portion. The sample consists of fewer than 100,000 clones, roughly 93% of them appearing once. Of note for this clone: Its antigen is unknown.

The sample comprised PBMCs. This chain connects TRBV4-2 to TRBJ1-3, with TRBD1 as a possible D gene (6 bases). This sequence was found in a man aged 25-40 years in good health and CMV-seronegative. The CDR3 sequence is CASSPQNNRETGSGNTIYF. The CDR3 nucleotides read TGTGCCAGCAGCCCACAAAACAACAGGGAGACGGGCTCTGGAAACACCATATATTTT.